Listed below are T cell receptor beta chains from one sample, sequenced in a study of CD8+ T cells in alopecia areata. Profiled with immunoSEQ multiplex PCR; TCRdb holds only in-frame clones, not every one. The sample yields tens of thousands of clones, just over 50% seen once. The material sequenced was NKG2D-high CD8+ T cells sorted from blood. The receptors shown here come from a human donor with alopecia areata. Each CDR3 is given with its conserved first and last residue. D genes are given only for firm matches. Not every row has a clone size; where given, it reads once, few, many or a size class.

TRBV27	TRBJ1-2	once	.	TGTGCCAGCAGTTCCAGCTATGGCTACACCTTC	CASSSSYGYTF
TRBV29-1	TRBJ2-1	few	TRBD1	TGCAGCGTTGAAGGAGAAGGACAGGGGGCGATTGAGCAGTTCTTC	CSVEGEGQGAIEQFF
TRBV28	TRBJ2-5	.	TRBD1	TGTGCCAGCAGTCATGCTACGACAGGGGGGGAAGAGACCCAGTACTTC	CASSHATTGGEETQYF
TRBV29-1	TRBJ2-2	.	.	TGCAGCGTTGAAGGGGACGCGAACACCGGGGAGCTGTTTTTT	CSVEGDANTGELFF
TRBV10-3	TRBJ2-5	.	.	TGTGCCATCAGTGAGGAACAGGCCATTACTCAAGAGACCCAGTACTTC	CAISEEQAITQETQYF
TRBV20-1	TRBJ2-2	.	.	TGCAGTGCCAATTGGGCCGGGGAGCTGTTTTTT	CSANWAGELFF
TRBV7-9	TRBJ1-1	.	.	TGTGCCAGCAGACCCGGGACGGGAGAAGGGGCTTTCTTT	CASRPGTGEGAFF
TRBV4-1	TRBJ2-2	.	.	TGCGCCAGCAGCCAAGATGATCGCACCGGGGAGCTGTTTTTT	CASSQDDRTGELFF
TRBV27	TRBJ2-1	.	TRBD2	TGTGCCAGCAGTCCAGAAAAAGCGGGAGGAATCTACAATGAGCAGTTCTTC	CASSPEKAGGIYNEQFF
TRBV30	TRBJ2-1	.	.	TGTGCCTGGACCAGGTCGTCCGGTGAGCAGTTCTTC	CAWTRSSGEQFF
TRBV29-1	TRBJ2-3	.	TRBD1	TGCAGCGTTGTGCAGGGGGCAGATACGCAGTATTTT	CSVVQGADTQYF
TRBV7-2	TRBJ2-3	.	.	TGTGCCAGCCGGGCCGTACTCCCAGATACGCAGTATTTT	CASRAVLPDTQYF